Below are 8 T cell receptor beta chains sequenced from a single sample in a study of response to subunit inactivated influenza vaccine. Each CDR3 protein is one row after TCRdb ran MiXCR on the RT-PCR reads. The sample lists around 520,000 distinct CDR3 sequences, about 25% occurring once. The starting material was CD4+ T cells sorted from PBMCs, obtained more than 4 days after vaccination. These receptor sequences come from a man in his fifties or sixties who received an inactivated influenza vaccine.

The rearrangement uses TRBV28 and TRBJ2-1; the match to TRBD2 covers 9 bases. The CDR3 length is 16 residues. V shed 7 bases, J shed 4 bases, and the junction held 11 bases outside the gene matches. Germline assignment: CDR1 MDHEN and CDR2 SYDVKM. CDR3 coding DNA: TGTGCCAGCAACCCCGTCGGGACTAGCATATACAATGAGCAGTTCTTC. As protein: CASNPVGTSIYNEQFF.

This clonotype was seen ten or more times. The CDR3 region is CASSLSTGENIQYF. CDR3 nucleotide sequence: TGCGCCAGCAGCTTGTCGACAGGCGAAAACATTCAGTACTTC. The chain couples TRBV5-1 to TRBJ2-4; weak D call: TRBD1 (6 bases). From germline, CDR1 is SGHRS and CDR2 YFSETQ. CDR3 length equals 14 residues. Trimming took 1 base from V and 5 from J, leaving 10 bases between them.

The chain carries TRBV7-9 and TRBJ2-3; 7 bases fit TRBD2. Unmatched junction bases numbered 11, after V lost 0 bases and J lost 5 bases. The CDR3 is made up of 17 amino acids. Per germline, CDR1 SEHNR and CDR2 FQNEAQ (reference sequence). The CDR3 loop is CASSLARSGVSKDTQYF. The CDR3 DNA follows: TGTGCCAGCAGCTTAGCGCGCAGCGGGGTATCGAAAGATACGCAGTATTTT.

The gene calls are TRBV6-5 and TRBJ1-6, with 9 bases aligning to TRBD1. CDR3 length equals 15 residues. Germline CDR1 reads MNHEY; CDR2 reads SVGAGI. The trim removed 2 bases at V and 7 bases at J, leaving 3 bases unmatched. The CDR3 spells CASSYGTGTNSPLHF. CDR3 nucleotides: TGTGCCAGCAGTTACGGGACAGGGACGAATTCACCCCTCCACTTT.

The gene calls are TRBV19 and TRBJ1-5, with 8 bases lining up with TRBD1. The CDR3 sequence is 15 residues long. Trimming at V came to 6 bases and at J to 4 bases, leaving 8 bases not matched to a gene. CDR1 and CDR2 from the germline V gene are LNHDA and SQIVND (reference sequence). As DNA, the CDR3 is TGTGCCAGTAGACCAGGACAGGGATGGAATCAGCCCCAGCATTTT. Protein product: CASRPGQGWNQPQHF.

This chain uses TRBV20-1 with TRBJ2-2; no definite D call. V dropped 6 bases and J dropped 0 bases, with 11 bases sitting between them. CDR3 size: 14 residues. Germline V gene lookup returns CDR1 DFQATT and CDR2 SNEGSKA (reference sequence). CDR3 in amino acids: CSAPLAANTGELFF. Written as DNA, the CDR3 is TGCAGTGCCCCACTTGCGGCGAACACCGGGGAGCTGTTTTTT.

This clonotype was seen a handful of times. The chain links TRBV7-3 to TRBJ2-3; the D gene is possibly TRBD1 (6 bases). Trimming stripped 5 bases from V and 0 bases from J, with 9 bases between. CDR1 and CDR2 from the germline V gene are SGHTA and FQGTGA. The CDR3 totals 14 residues. CDR3 in amino acids: CASSDGTSTDTQYF. The CDR3 DNA is TGTGCCAGCAGCGACGGGACAAGCACAGATACGCAGTATTTT.

The rearrangement joins TRBV20-1 to TRBJ2-7; 9 nucleotides agree with TRBD1. Germline lookup yields CDR1 DFQATT and CDR2 SNEGSKA (reference sequence). V shed 6 bases and J 5 bases; nucleotides not matched to a gene: 5. CDR3 size: 12 residues. DNA for the CDR3: TGCAGTGCAACGGACAGGGGTAACGAGCAGTACTTC. It codes for CSATDRGNEQYF.